This TCR beta chain comes out of a study of blood T cell repertoires in COVID-19. CDR1 and CDR2 (germline): SGDLS, YYNGEE. This CDR3 contains 15 residues. Trimming left V 3 bases short and J 0 bases short, with 10 bases between. This clone was detected only a few times. Measured with immunoSEQ multiplex PCR; TCRdb has only the in-frame clones, and not every one. The sample lists roughly 350,000 clones, more than 75% occurring once. Sample: peripheral blood. The rearrangement uses TRBV9 and TRBJ2-1; weak D call: TRBD2 (6 bases). The source of this sequence is a woman aged 45-65 years with COVID-19, enrolled during active disease. The DNA for the CDR3 is TGTGCCAGCAGCGGACTAGTCGCCTCCTACAATGAGCAGTTCTTC. This gives the protein CASSGLVASYNEQFF.